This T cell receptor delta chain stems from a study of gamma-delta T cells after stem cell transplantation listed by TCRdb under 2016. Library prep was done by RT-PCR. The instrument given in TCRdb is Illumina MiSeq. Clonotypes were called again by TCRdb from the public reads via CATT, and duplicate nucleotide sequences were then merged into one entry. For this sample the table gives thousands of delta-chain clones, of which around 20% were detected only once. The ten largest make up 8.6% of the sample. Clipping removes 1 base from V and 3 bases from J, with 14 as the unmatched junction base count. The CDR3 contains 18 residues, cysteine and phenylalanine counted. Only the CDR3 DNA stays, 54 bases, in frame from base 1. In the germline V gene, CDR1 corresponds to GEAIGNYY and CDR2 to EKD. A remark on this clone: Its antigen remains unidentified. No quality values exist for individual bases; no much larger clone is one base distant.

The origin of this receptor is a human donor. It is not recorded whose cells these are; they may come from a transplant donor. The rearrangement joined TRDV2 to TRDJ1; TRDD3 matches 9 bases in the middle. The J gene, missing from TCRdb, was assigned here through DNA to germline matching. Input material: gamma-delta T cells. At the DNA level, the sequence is TGTGCCTGTGACACAAGCCCCGTACGGGGGGATACAGCCGATAAACTCATCTTT. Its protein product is CACDTSPVRGDTADKLIF.